Presented here are 19 T cell receptor beta chains from one specimen sequenced in a study of T-cell memory formation after mild COVID-19. TCRdb processed the 5' RACE reads anew with MiXCR; each CDR3 protein has one entry. The sample carries roughly 580,000 distinct CDR3 sequences, 18% recorded once. Sequencing was performed on PBMCs or a T cell subset sorted from them (not recorded which). All receptors derive from an adult woman who had mild COVID-19 (a few samples of this study predate the infection). Cell type and time point are not known.

The rearrangement uses TRBV6-5 and TRBJ1-3; D remains ambiguous. Germline V gene data show CDR1 as MNHEY and CDR2 as SVGAGI. This CDR3 has 13 residues. Trimming pared 0 bases from V and 4 bases from J, leaving 4 bases between. The CDR3 spells CASSYSVGNTIYF. The CDR3 DNA reads as TGTGCCAGCAGTTACTCGGTCGGAAACACCATATATTTT.

This clonotype has more than one count but fewer than ten. The rearrangement links TRBV7-8 to TRBJ2-1; D call uncertain. The CDR3 contains 14 residues. CDR1 and CDR2 from the germline V gene are SGHVS and FQNEAQ. Deletions cut 7 bases from V and 5 bases from J, with 15 bases between. CDR3 sequence: CASTPFSPDNEQFF. CDR3 nucleotides: TGTGCCAGCACCCCCTTTTCCCCCGACAATGAGCAGTTCTTC.

At least ten counts were recorded for this clonotype. The chain carries TRBV4-2 and TRBJ2-3; D ambiguous. In germline, CDR1 is LGHNA, CDR2 YNFKEQ. This CDR3 is built from 11 residues. Trimming left V 3 bases short and J 6 bases short, with 4 bases between. This CDR3 is CASSQGDTQYF. As DNA, the CDR3 is TGTGCCAGCAGCCAGGGGGATACGCAGTATTTT.

This chain links TRBV3-1 with TRBJ2-1; D is perhaps TRBD1 (5 bases). The CDR3 is made up of 16 amino acids. The germline V gene encodes CDR1 LGHDT and CDR2 YNNKEL (reference sequence). V was clipped by 0 bases and J by 6 bases, with 15 bases between them. The CDR3 nucleotides are TGTGCCAGCAGCCAAGAAATAGGGGTCCCCCTCAATGAGCAGTTCTTC. Amino acids: CASSQEIGVPLNEQFF.

Here the CDR3 DNA reads TGCGCCAGCAGCCAAGTTCAGGGGCTAGCGGGGGTTGAGACCCAGTACTTC. The encoded protein is CASSQVQGLAGVETQYF. J is TRBJ2-5 and V is TRBV4-1; 10 bases are shared with TRBD2. Trimming removed 1 base from V and 5 bases from J; junction bases left unmatched: 10. This CDR3 has 17 amino acids. Germline CDR1 reads MGHRA; CDR2 reads YSYEKL.

V gene TRBV20-1 combines with J gene TRBJ2-3; 7 bases agree with TRBD2. This CDR3 is 16 amino acids long. Germline V gives CDR1 DFQATT, CDR2 SNEGSKA (reference sequence). J was trimmed by 5 bases and V by 3 bases; bases with no gene match: 14. The DNA of the CDR3 is TGCAGTGCTAGGGGTCCGGGACTACCAGCGGGAGATACGCAGTATTTT. This translates into CSARGPGLPAGDTQYF.

The V gene is TRBV7-6, the J gene TRBJ2-1; tentative D call: TRBD2 (7 bases). Germline assignment: CDR1 SGHVS and CDR2 FNYEAQ. The V gene lost 5 bases and the J gene lost 6 bases, with 20 bases spanning the gap. This CDR3 contains 16 residues. DNA of the CDR3: TGTGCCAGCAGCCCGGGATCGGGGGGCATGGCCAATGAGCAGTTCTTC. Translating gives CASSPGSGGMANEQFF.

The rearrangement joins TRBV3-1 to TRBJ2-3, with D tentatively TRBD2 (6 bases). This CDR3 spans 15 amino acids. The V gene's germline CDR1 is LGHDT and CDR2 YNNKEL (reference sequence). Trimming left V 4 bases short and J 1 base short, with 12 bases between. The CDR3 sequence: CASSRGASRTDTQYF. The CDR3 nucleotides read TGTGCCAGCAGCCGCGGGGCCAGCCGCACAGATACGCAGTATTTT.

This clonotype showed up just a few times. The chain employs TRBV9 and TRBJ2-1, with TRBD2 identical over 7 bases. Germline assignment: CDR1 SGDLS and CDR2 YYNGEE. V dropped 5 bases and J dropped 8; count of bases not matched to a gene: 16. CDR3 length: 16 residues. The CDR3 DNA sequence: TGTGCCAGCAGTCAAATCCCAGGGACTATAAGAGATGAGCAGTTCTTC. It specifies CASSQIPGTIRDEQFF.

V gene TRBV7-3 combines with J gene TRBJ2-1; 7 bases map to TRBD1. The CDR3 extends over 15 amino acids. Unmatched junction bases numbered 5, after V lost 4 bases and J lost 2 bases. The germline CDR1 and CDR2 sequences are SGHTA and FQGTGA. Here the CDR3 reads CASSSRDRPYNEQFF. The CDR3 nucleotides read TGTGCCAGCAGCTCTAGGGACAGACCCTACAATGAGCAGTTCTTC.

V is TRBV6-2 or TRBV6-3 and J is TRBJ1-5; D gene ambiguous. CDR3 length equals 16 residues. V dropped 2 bases and J dropped 2 bases, with 13 bases sitting between them. The germline gives CDR1 MNHEY, CDR2 SVGEGT. The CDR3 sequence is CASSYHVGGGNQPQHF. CDR3 nucleotide sequence: TGTGCCAGCAGTTACCATGTTGGCGGGGGCAATCAGCCCCAGCATTTT.

This chain links TRBV11-2 with TRBJ2-2, with D uncertain. V shed 2 bases and J shed 7 bases, with 11 bases lying between them. There are 14 residues in the CDR3. Germline V gene data show CDR1 as SGHAT and CDR2 as FQNNGV. DNA of the CDR3: TGTGCCAGCAGCTTATTAATGGGCAGCGGGGAGCTGTTTTTT. Translation gives CASSLLMGSGELFF.

This clonotype was seen only a few times. The chain links TRBV10-3 to TRBJ2-7; TRBD1 matches 9 bases. The J segment lost 5 bases and the V segment lost 3 bases, leaving 8 bases of the junction unmatched. This CDR3 comprises 15 residues. Germline CDR1 and CDR2: ENHRY and SYGVKD. The CDR3 bases are TGTGCCATCAGTGAACCGGGACAGGGTAGTAACGAGCAGTACTTC. Translated, it gives CAISEPGQGSNEQYF.

In its sample, this clonotype was seen a few times. J is TRBJ2-7 and V is TRBV7-2, with D tentatively TRBD1 (6 bases). The CDR3 runs 14 residues. With 3 bases removed from V and 0 bases from J, the gap between germline ends came to 9 bases. The V gene's germline CDR1 is SGHTA and CDR2 FQGNSA. In DNA, the CDR3 is TGTGCCAGCAGCTTGGGGGCCCGCTCCTACGAGCAGTACTTC. Protein: CASSLGARSYEQYF.

The chain couples TRBV19 to TRBJ2-5; a weak D match, TRBD1 (6 bases). This CDR3 region has 13 residues. Germline-derived CDR1 and CDR2 are LNHDA and SQIVND (reference sequence). Trimming removed 3 bases at V and 5 bases at J, with 10 bases between. The CDR3 region is CASSMRGWETQYF. CDR3 sequence (DNA): TGTGCCAGTAGTATGAGGGGGTGGGAGACCCAGTACTTC.

V usage is TRBV7-3 and J usage is TRBJ2-6; no firm D call. Germline V gives CDR1 SGHTA, CDR2 FQGTGA. The CDR3 sequence is 15 residues long. The V end was cut by 0 bases, the J end by 2 bases, with 5 bases between. CDR3 in DNA: TGTGCCAGCAGCTTAACCCAGCCTGGGGCCAACGTCCTGACTTTC. It specifies CASSLTQPGANVLTF.

This clonotype appeared many times. The chain employs TRBV18 and TRBJ2-5; 10 nucleotides agree with TRBD2. With V trimmed by 0 bases and J by 5 bases, 6 bases remained unmatched. Germline V lookup: CDR1 KGHSH, CDR2 LQKENI. The CDR3 length is 16 residues. CDR3 residues: CASSPPPSGSGETQYF. CDR3 DNA sequence: TGTGCCAGCTCACCACCCCCTAGCGGGAGTGGGGAGACCCAGTACTTC.

This chain links TRBV3-1 with TRBJ1-5; D call uncertain. Germline V gene lookup returns CDR1 LGHDT and CDR2 YNNKEL (reference sequence). This CDR3 has 14 amino acids. Trimming took off 3 bases at V and 5 bases at J, with 11 bases between the two ends. CDR3 in amino acids: CASSQAIGYQPQHF. For the CDR3, the DNA is TGTGCCAGCAGCCAGGCGATAGGTTATCAGCCCCAGCATTTT. Full variable domain (missing parts from reference TRBV3-1 and TRBJ1-5): DTAVSQTPKYLVTQMGNDKSIKCEQNLGHDTMYWYKQDSKKFLKIMFSYNNKELIINETVPNRFSPKSPDKAHLNLHINSLELGDSAVYFCASSQAIGYQPQHFGDGTRLSIL.

The rearrangement joins TRBV24-1 to TRBJ1-2; 7 bases agree with TRBD1. Germline CDR1 reads KGHDR; CDR2 reads SFDVKD. V shed 4 bases and J 6 bases; nucleotides not matched to a gene: 10. CDR3 size: 15 residues. The CDR3 DNA sequence: TGTGCCACCAGTGACATCGACAGGGAGGTGAATGGCTACACCTTC. This translates into CATSDIDREVNGYTF.